The 26 T cell receptor beta chains given below trace back to one sample, sequenced in a study of blood T cell dynamics during melanoma immunotherapy (TCRdb year 2020). The intended sense of this specimen's time point label: pre-treatment baseline. The protocol used for the library was the immunoSEQ multiplex PCR assay. This is the immuneACCESS table as TCRdb keeps it, with only in-frame sequences that have V and J called. A part of the clones is gone; compared with another copy, unresolved V genes explain less than half, and the rest is unexplained. The table for this sample lists about 13,000 clones; approximately 89% of them were counted only once. The ten largest clonotypes hold about 3.7% of the sample. Sequencing was performed on blood, taken from a patient treated with checkpoint blockade. Source of these receptors: a human donor with melanoma.

Only one count was recorded for this clone. The CDR3 bases are TGCAGCGTCACTTTAAACAGGGGTGAGCAGTACTTC. Translating it yields CSVTLNRGEQYF. The chain is built from TRBV29-1 and TRBJ2-7; 7 nucleotides line up with TRBD1. CDR3 length: 12 amino acids. The germline V gene encodes CDR1 SQVTM and CDR2 ANQGSEA. V dropped 6 bases and J dropped 7; count of bases not matched to a gene: 9.

V gene TRBV7-8 combines with J gene TRBJ1-1; 8 nucleotides line up with TRBD1. The CDR3 contains 12 residues. Trimming removed 6 bases from V and 6 bases from J; junction bases left unmatched: 3. From germline, CDR1 is SGHVS and CDR2 FQNEAQ. The chain's CDR3 is CASSQGASEAFF. CDR3 in DNA: TGTGCCAGCAGTCAGGGGGCTTCTGAAGCTTTCTTT.

V usage is TRBV6-5 and J usage is TRBJ1-2, with 7 bases aligning to TRBD1. CDR1 and CDR2 (germline): MNHEY, SVGAGI. The V gene end was trimmed by 9 bases and the J gene end by 3 bases; junction bases not matched to a gene: 7. CDR3 length: 13 residues. Here the CDR3 DNA reads TGTGCCAGTATAGGGGGCGCGGACTATGGCTACACCTTC. Amino acid sequence: CASIGGADYGYTF.

V gene TRBV23-1 combines with J gene TRBJ2-1; D remains unclear. TRBV23-1 is filed as an ORF, its function uncertain. CDR3 size: 15 residues. V gave up 4 bases and J gave up 0 bases, with 10 bases separating them. The CDR3 is CASSPWIYSYNEQFF. The CDR3, as DNA: TGCGCCAGCAGTCCTTGGATTTACTCCTACAATGAGCAGTTCTTC.

With respect to this clone: One end of the junction is discordant with germline, which a read error may explain. The chain joins TRBV7-7 to TRBJ1-1; D gene unclear. Germline values: CDR1 SSHAT, CDR2 FNYEAQ (reference sequence). The CDR3 runs 13 residues. CDR3 in amino acids: CASSLAMNTEAFF. CDR3 nucleotides: TGTGCTAGCAGCTTAGCGATGAACACTGAAGCTTTCTTT.

The V call is TRBV27, the J call TRBJ1-2; TRBD1 aligns across 9 bases. CDR1 MNHEY and CDR2 SMNVEV come from the germline V gene (reference sequence). V was clipped by 3 bases and J by 2 bases; unmatched bases: 1. The CDR3 covers 14 residues. CDR3 residues: CASSFGTGNYGYTF. CDR3 nucleotides: TGTGCCAGCAGTTTTGGGACAGGGAACTATGGCTACACCTTC.

The J gene is TRBJ2-5, the V gene TRBV4-3, with D perhaps assigned TRBD1 or TRBD2 (5 bases each). TRBJ2-7 matches the DNA end more closely, so the J call is doubtful. Germline lookup yields CDR1 LGHNA and CDR2 YSLEER. The CDR3 has 16 amino acids. CDR3 sequence reads: CASSQVGAAPAYEQYF. For the CDR3, the DNA is TGCGCCAGCAGCCAAGTCGGGGCGGCTCCGGCCTACGAGCAGTACTTC.

The rearrangement uses TRBV9 and TRBJ2-5; D gene unclear. The J call is in doubt because the DNA end fits TRBJ2-7 better. This CDR3 region has 15 residues. CDR1 is SGDLS, CDR2 YYNGEE, per germline. Here the CDR3 DNA reads TGTGCCAGCAGCGGCCTAGTTGAACAGCGAAGCGAGCAGTACTTC. Its protein product is CASSGLVEQRSEQYF.

The rearrangement uses TRBV5-1 and TRBJ1-4; no clear D gene. Germline-derived CDR1 and CDR2 are SGHRS and YFSETQ. V shed 2 bases and J shed 4 bases, with 9 bases lying between them. This CDR3 region has 14 residues. CDR3 DNA: TGCGCCAGCAGCTTTTGGTCCGGTAATGAAAAACTGTTTTTT. Protein product: CASSFWSGNEKLFF. The full variable domain, with the rest looked up from reference TRBV5-1 and TRBJ1-4, is KAGVTQTPRYLIKTRGQQVTLSCSPISGHRSVSWYQQTPGQGLQFLFEYFSETQRNKGNFPGRFSGRQFSNSRSEMNVSTLELGDSALYLCASSFWSGNEKLFFGSGTQLSVL.

This sequence joins TRBV5-1 and TRBJ1-5, with 9 nucleotides matching TRBD1. The germline V gene has CDR1 SGHRS and CDR2 YFSETQ. The CDR3 spans 15 residues. The V and J ends lost 5 bases and 4 bases, in that order; junction bases with no gene match: 7. The CDR3 spells CASRRTGEGNQPQHF. CDR3 sequence (DNA): TGCGCCAGCAGAAGGACAGGGGAGGGGAATCAGCCCCAGCATTTT.

Written as DNA, the CDR3 is TGTGCCAGCAGTGGAGGAGGGGGCAAACTCTACGAGCAGTACTTC. Translation: CASSGGGGKLYEQYF. The V and J genes are TRBV2 and TRBJ2-7, with D maybe TRBD1 (7 bases). Germline-derived CDR1 and CDR2 are SNHLY and FYNNEI. V was shortened by 4 bases and J by 3 bases, with 16 bases between the two germline ends. This CDR3 comprises 15 residues.

The chain links TRBV19 to TRBJ2-7, with D tentatively TRBD1 (6 bases). The CDR3 length is 15 residues. V was clipped by 5 bases and J by 0 bases, with 14 bases between them. The germline CDR1 and CDR2 sequences are LNHDA and SQIVND (reference sequence). CDR3 in DNA: TGTGCCAGTAGTGGGGGCCTTTATCCCTCCTACGAGCAGTACTTC. Translating gives CASSGGLYPSYEQYF.

This clone appeared a single time. The chain carries TRBV28 and TRBJ1-1; D remains unclear. The germline V gene encodes CDR1 MDHEN and CDR2 SYDVKM. The CDR3 is made up of 13 amino acids. Trimming removed 5 bases from V and 0 bases from J, with 7 bases in between. The CDR3 protein is CASSPDLNTEAFF. CDR3 coding DNA: TGTGCCAGCAGTCCCGACTTGAACACTGAAGCTTTCTTT.

V usage is TRBV6-1 and J usage is TRBJ1-1; maybe TRBD1 (5 bases). V was shortened by 5 bases and J by 4 bases, with 11 bases between the two germline ends. This CDR3 is built from 13 residues. Germline loops: CDR1 MNHNS, CDR2 SASEGT. CDR3 residues: CASSREGATEAFF. In DNA, the CDR3 is TGTGCCAGCAGTCGTGAAGGGGCCACTGAAGCTTTCTTT.

Only a few counts were recorded for this clone. The rearrangement joins TRBV11-2 to TRBJ2-1; TRBD2 might be the D (5 bases). CDR3 length: 12 amino acids. Germline CDR1 and CDR2: SGHAT and FQNNGV. V was clipped by 7 bases and J by 3 bases, with 7 bases between them. CDR3 in amino acids: CASTRDYNEQFF. In DNA, the CDR3 is TGTGCCAGCACGAGGGACTACAATGAGCAGTTCTTC.

The V and J genes are TRBV19 and TRBJ1-2, with TRBD1 identical over 10 bases. From germline, CDR1 is LNHDA and CDR2 SQIVND (reference sequence). The CDR3 loop spans 16 amino acids. Germline trimming cut 3 bases from V and 3 bases from J; bases unmatched to any gene: 7. DNA of the CDR3: TGTGCCAGTAGTATGCAGGCGACAGGGGGCTACTATGGCTACACCTTC. It translates to CASSMQATGGYYGYTF.

This sequence joins TRBV30 and TRBJ1-1, with D hard to call. The germline CDR1 and CDR2 sequences are GTSNPN and SVGIG (reference sequence). The CDR3 extends over 12 amino acids. V dropped 7 bases and J dropped 1 base, with 10 bases sitting between them. The CDR3 region has the DNA TGTGCCTTACACACCGGGAACACTGAAGCTTTCTTT. Its protein is CALHTGNTEAFF. Complete variable domain (other parts from reference TRBV30 and TRBJ1-1): SQTIHQWPATLVQPVGSPLSLECTVEGTSNPNLYWYRQAAGRGLQLLFYSVGIGQISSEVPQNLSASRPQDRQFILSSKKLLLSDSGFYLCALHTGNTEAFFGQGTRLTVV.

This sequence joins TRBV19 and TRBJ2-2, with D maybe TRBD2 (6 bases). The length of the CDR3 is 18 residues. The V gene lost 2 bases and the J gene lost 1 base, with 17 bases spanning the gap. CDR1 and CDR2 from the germline V gene are LNHDA and SQIVND (reference sequence). CDR3 bases: TGTGCCAGTAGTATACCCGTTTCGGGGGATTTGAACACCGGGGAGCTGTTTTTT. It yields the protein CASSIPVSGDLNTGELFF. The whole variable domain, remainder taken from reference TRBV19 and TRBJ2-2, is DGGITQSPKYLFRKEGQNVTLSCEQNLNHDAMYWYRQDPGQGLRLIYYSQIVNDFQKGDIAEGYSVSREKKESFPLTVTSAQKNPTAFYLCASSIPVSGDLNTGELFFGEGSRLTVL.

This chain uses TRBV13 with TRBJ2-7, with TRBD2 matching over 14 bases. The germline V gene encodes CDR1 PRHDT and CDR2 FYEKMQ (reference sequence). The length of the CDR3 is 15 residues. After removal of 4 bases from V and 7 bases from J, the junction contained 6 bases not matched to a gene. The CDR3 sequence: CASSSRLAGGREQYF. The CDR3 DNA is TGTGCCAGCAGCTCTCGACTAGCGGGGGGGAGGGAGCAGTACTTC.

V gene TRBV19 combines with J gene TRBJ1-5; D may be TRBD1 (5 bases). Between the trimmed V and J ends, which lost 0 bases and 3 bases, there was a span of 9 bases. Germline lookup yields CDR1 LNHDA and CDR2 SQIVND (reference sequence). The CDR3 sequence is 15 residues long. Here the CDR3 reads CASSIDGTLNQPQHF. DNA for the CDR3: TGTGCCAGTAGTATAGATGGGACCCTCAATCAGCCCCAGCATTTT.

This clone was detected only a few times. The genes are TRBV29-1 and TRBJ1-1; D is undetermined. The V end lost 6 bases, the J end lost 0 bases, and 11 bases lay between the germline ends. The germline CDR1 and CDR2 sequences are SQVTM and ANQGSEA. The CDR3 spans 13 residues. CDR3 sequence: CSVDQNMNTEAFF. The CDR3 DNA is TGCAGCGTGGACCAAAATATGAACACTGAAGCTTTCTTT.

The table lists this clone with a few counts. The chain is built from TRBV6-6 and TRBJ1-5, with D unresolved. The V gene's germline CDR1 is MNHNY and CDR2 SVGAGI (reference sequence). This CDR3 region has 13 residues. V was shortened by 7 bases and J by 4 bases, with 11 bases between the two germline ends. This CDR3 is CASIRGSNQPQHF. The CDR3 DNA sequence: TGTGCCAGCATCCGCGGGTCAAATCAGCCCCAGCATTTT.

The chain links TRBV7-8 to TRBJ1-2; D is perhaps TRBD1 (6 bases). Per the germline V gene, CDR1 is SGHVS and CDR2 is FQNEAQ. Trimming stripped 7 bases from V and 4 bases from J, with 19 bases between. The CDR3 consists of 15 residues. CDR3 sequence reads: CASKPNRDMVYGYTF. The CDR3 DNA reads TGTGCCAGCAAACCGAACAGGGATATGGTCTATGGCTACACCTTC.

V and J are TRBV19 and TRBJ2-4; the D is unclear. The CDR3 runs 17 residues. V lost 5 bases, J lost 1 base, and 18 bases lay in between. Per germline, CDR1 LNHDA and CDR2 SQIVND (reference sequence). Here the CDR3 DNA reads TGTGCCAGTAGTCTCAACTTATATACGGTCGCCAAAAACATTCAGTACTTC. It specifies CASSLNLYTVAKNIQYF.

The V gene is TRBV4-1, the J gene TRBJ1-3, with D perhaps TRBD1 (6 bases). This CDR3 region has 15 residues. In germline, CDR1 is MGHRA, CDR2 YSYEKL. V lost 1 base and J 7 bases, leaving 14 bases between the germline ends. The CDR3 DNA reads TGCGCCAGCAGCCAAGGGGTAGGGGGGAGGAACACCATATATTTT. As protein: CASSQGVGGRNTIYF.

This chain joins TRBV4-1 and TRBJ1-5, with D hard to call. Germline V gene sequence: CDR1 MGHRA, CDR2 YSYEKL. V was pared by 1 base and J by 0 bases, with 7 bases between. The CDR3 spans 15 residues. The CDR3 DNA is TGCGCCAGCAGCCAAGTAGGCGATAGCAATCAGCCCCAGCATTTT. It encodes CASSQVGDSNQPQHF.